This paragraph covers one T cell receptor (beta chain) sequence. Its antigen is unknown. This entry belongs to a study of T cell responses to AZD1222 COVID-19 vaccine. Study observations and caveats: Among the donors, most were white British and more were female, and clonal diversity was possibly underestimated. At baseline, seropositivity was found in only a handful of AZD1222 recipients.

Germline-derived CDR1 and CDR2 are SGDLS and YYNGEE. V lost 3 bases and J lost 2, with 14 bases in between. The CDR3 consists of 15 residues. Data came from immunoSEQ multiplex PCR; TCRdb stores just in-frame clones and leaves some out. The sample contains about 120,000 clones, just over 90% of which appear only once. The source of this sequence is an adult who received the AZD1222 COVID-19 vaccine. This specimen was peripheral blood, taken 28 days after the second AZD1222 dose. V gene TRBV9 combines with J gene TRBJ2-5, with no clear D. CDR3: CASSALGSQQETQYF. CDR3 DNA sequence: TGTGCCAGCAGCGCCCTTGGTAGCCAACAAGAGACCCAGTACTTC.